This T cell receptor beta chain was profiled in a study of cytomegalovirus exposure and HLA in healthy donors. Study overall: The roughly 110 validation repertoires matched the 650 to 850 first-cohort repertoires in platform, a later analysis reported.

The V gene's germline CDR1 is LNHNV and CDR2 YYDKDF (reference sequence). Germline trimming cut 3 bases from V and 4 bases from J; bases unmatched to any gene: 2. This CDR3 is 15 amino acids long. Overall study results and limits: The authors confirmed in vitro that three CMV-associated chains were specific for CMV antigens. Some public TCRs appeared in many individuals, while most sequences were rare.

Donors were drawn from the approximately 120-subject validation cohort, separate from the approximately 680-subject first cohort. A note on this clone: Its specificity is unknown.

Here immunoSEQ multiplex PCR was the method, and the copy in TCRdb shows in-frame clones only, minus some. The sample has 150,000 to 200,000 clones, approximately 89% seen once. The rearrangement uses TRBV15 and TRBJ1-5; 11 nucleotides line up with TRBD1. The clonotype originates from a woman under 30 in good health and CMV-seropositive. The sequenced material came from PBMCs. DNA of the CDR3: TGTGCCACCAGCAGGGACAGGGGGCTAAATCAGCCCCAGCATTTT. It is translated as CATSRDRGLNQPQHF.